These 29 T cell receptor beta chains were all obtained from the same sample, sequenced in a study of T cells in Graves' hyperthyroidism and ophthalmopathy. Amplification targeted TCR beta CDR3 regions from RNA transcripts. HTBI primers were the set used in a first-round RT-PCR of the TCR CDR3. MiXCR was run by TCRdb on the multiplex PCR reads, yielding one entry per CDR3 protein. The sample records about 400,000 distinct CDR3 sequences, about 15% being singletons. Sample: blood. These receptors were obtained from a woman in her 30s with Graves' ophthalmopathy.

Points on this clonotype: A much larger clone sits a single nucleotide away, making a read error possible. The J gene is TRBJ2-7, the V gene TRBV6-1; 7 positions match TRBD1. The CDR3 is 14 residues long. Unmatched junction bases numbered 5, after V lost 4 bases and J lost 2 bases. Germline V lookup: CDR1 MNHNS, CDR2 SASEGT. The CDR3 spells CASSAGQSPYEQYF. The CDR3 DNA reads TGTGCCAGCAGTGCGGGACAGAGCCCCTACGAGCAGTACTTC.

This clonotype was observed many times. The rearrangement uses TRBV6-1 and TRBJ2-2; unclear D gene. V gave up 6 bases and J gave up 0 bases, with 8 bases separating them. The CDR3 extends over 14 amino acids. Germline CDR1 and CDR2: MNHNS and SASEGT. The CDR3 DNA reads TGTGCCAGCAGCGGCAGGACGAACACCGGGGAGCTGTTTTTT. This translates into CASSGRTNTGELFF.

This clonotype came up many times. The rearrangement links TRBV12-3 or TRBV12-4 to TRBJ2-7, with D possibly called TRBD1 or TRBD2 (5 bases each). The V end was cut by 4 bases, the J end by 4 bases, with 11 bases between. The CDR3 is 13 residues long. Written as DNA, the CDR3 is TGTGCCAGCAGTTCCGGGACGAGGTACGAGCAGTACTTC. Its protein is CASSSGTRYEQYF.

In this sample, this clonotype turned up a few times. Sequence at one end of the junction differs from germline and may be a read error. This sequence joins TRBV12-3 or TRBV12-4 and TRBJ2-1; D not certain. The CDR3 totals 12 residues. The CDR3 DNA sequence: TGTGCCAGCACTTTAGGCTACAATGAGCAGTTCTTC. Translating gives CASTLGYNEQFF.

In this sample, this clonotype turned up many times. The chain combines TRBV11-2 with TRBJ2-1; 8 nucleotides agree with TRBD2. Trimming removed 5 bases from V and 1 base from J; junction bases left unmatched: 10. CDR1 and CDR2 from the germline V gene are SGHAT and FQNNGV. The CDR3 is made up of 17 amino acids. Here the CDR3 DNA reads TGTGCCAGCAGCCTTAGTAGGGGACTAGGGTCCTACAATGAGCAGTTCTTC. This gives the protein CASSLSRGLGSYNEQFF.

The chain links TRBV7-2 to TRBJ2-7; TRBD2 agrees at 12 bases. J lost 2 bases, V lost 5 bases, and 4 bases had no gene match. Germline CDR1 SGHTA, CDR2 FQGNSA. The CDR3 is 15 amino acids. CDR3 in amino acids: CASSRPSGGAYEQYF. CDR3 sequence (DNA): TGTGCCAGCAGCCGACCTAGCGGGGGGGCCTACGAGCAGTACTTC.

Notes on this clonotype: With a much larger clone just one base away, this may be a read error. The chain carries TRBV12-3 or TRBV12-4 and TRBJ2-3; D might be TRBD1 (5 bases). This CDR3 region has 14 residues. The CDR3 loop is CASSFRQTTDAQYF. CDR3 nucleotides: TGTGCCAGCAGTTTTAGACAGACCACAGATGCGCAGTATTTT.

This clonotype was counted many times. The chain couples TRBV5-1 to TRBJ2-3; possible D gene TRBD1, 6 bases. V was clipped by 3 bases and J by 3 bases, with 26 bases between them. The CDR3 is 19 residues long. From germline, CDR1 is SGHRS and CDR2 YFSETQ. Here the CDR3 DNA reads TGCGCCAGCAGCTGGCAGGGGCCCCTAGCTCACCCCACTACAGATACGCAGTATTTT. Its translation is CASSWQGPLAHPTTDTQYF.

V is TRBV9 and J is TRBJ2-7, with 9 bases identical to TRBD1. This CDR3 is built from 16 residues. Germline CDR1 is SGDLS and CDR2 is YYNGEE. After removal of 0 bases from V and 5 bases from J, the junction contained 9 bases not matched to a gene. This CDR3 reads CASSVDWDRAGDEQYF. Here the CDR3 DNA reads TGTGCCAGCAGCGTAGATTGGGACAGGGCTGGAGACGAGCAGTACTTC.

The sample holds many counts of this clonotype. This chain connects TRBV30 to TRBJ1-2; D is ambiguous. CDR1 and CDR2 (germline): GTSNPN, SVGIG (reference sequence). The CDR3 runs 12 residues. Trimming took off 2 bases at V and 3 bases at J, with 7 bases between the two ends. DNA for the CDR3: TGTGCCTGGAGTACAGATCACTATGGCTACACCTTC. As protein: CAWSTDHYGYTF.

This clonotype was counted ten times or more. The chain uses TRBV20-1 and TRBJ1-1, with D unclear. From germline, CDR1 is DFQATT and CDR2 SNEGSKA (reference sequence). The CDR3 contains 10 residues. Trimming shortened V by 3 bases and J by 3 bases, and 2 bases separated the two germline ends. This CDR3 is CSASDTEAFF. As DNA, the CDR3 is TGCAGTGCTAGTGACACTGAAGCTTTCTTT.

The gene calls are TRBV19 and TRBJ1-4, with TRBD1 as a possible D gene (5 bases). V lost 3 bases and J lost 0, with 20 bases in between. This CDR3 region has 19 residues. CDR1 is LNHDA and CDR2 is SQIVND in the germline V gene (reference sequence). CDR3 amino acids: CASSILLGDLYTTNEKLFF. The CDR3 DNA reads as TGTGCCAGTAGTATTCTGTTGGGGGACCTTTATACAACTAATGAAAAACTGTTTTTT.

To note about this clonotype: This clone may be a read error of a much larger clone one base away. The J gene is TRBJ1-5, the V gene TRBV6-2 or TRBV6-3, with D perhaps TRBD1 (6 bases). Germline CDR1 reads MNHEY; CDR2 reads SVGEGT. The CDR3 spans 15 residues. The chain's CDR3 is CASSPGVGGNQSQHF. The CDR3 DNA follows: TGTGCCAGCAGCCCCGGGGTGGGGGGCAATCAGTCCCAGCATTTT.

This clonotype occurred many times. CDR3 amino acids: CASSVRQGHTGELFF. Here the CDR3 DNA reads TGTGCCAGCAGCGTCAGACAGGGGCACACCGGGGAGCTGTTTTTT. This rearrangement joins TRBV7-2 to TRBJ2-2, with TRBD1 matching 8 bases. The CDR3 covers 15 residues. Germline V gene sequence: CDR1 SGHTA, CDR2 FQGNSA. The ends lost 5 bases at V and 3 bases at J; junction bases unmatched: 5.

The sample holds many counts of this clonotype. The chain uses TRBV3-1 and TRBJ2-5, with a tentative D call TRBD2 (6 bases). The CDR3 is 17 amino acids. Germline lookup yields CDR1 LGHDT and CDR2 YNNKEL (reference sequence). V was cut by 1 base and J by 2 bases, with 17 bases left in between. DNA of the CDR3: TGTGCCAGCAGCCAAGGGGGAGAAATAGCGGCTCAAGAGACCCAGTACTTC. Translated: CASSQGGEIAAQETQYF.

This clonotype has at least ten counts. The V gene is TRBV6-1, the J gene TRBJ1-2; a weak D match, TRBD1 (6 bases). V lost 5 bases to trimming and J lost 4 bases, with 23 bases between them. Germline CDR1 reads MNHNS; CDR2 reads SASEGT. This CDR3 region has 17 residues. CDR3 in DNA: TGTGCCAGCAGTTTTGGTCAGGGGCTCCTTTCAACCTATGGCTACACCTTC. Residues: CASSFGQGLLSTYGYTF.

In this sample, this clonotype turned up many times. This rearrangement joins TRBV6-1 to TRBJ1-2; 7 bases fit TRBD1. The CDR3 length is 13 residues. The trim removed 5 bases at V and 6 bases at J, leaving 6 bases unmatched. The germline CDR1 and CDR2 sequences are MNHNS and SASEGT. CDR3 nucleotide sequence: TGTGCCAGCAGTTTTGACAGGGTGGATGGCTACACCTTC. It is translated as CASSFDRVDGYTF.

Many counts were recorded for this clonotype. This chain links TRBV7-8 with TRBJ1-6; the match to TRBD1 covers 7 bases. Losses at the gene ends were 5 bases for V and 10 bases for J; bases not matched to a gene: 14. The CDR3 consists of 16 residues. Germline CDR1 SGHVS, CDR2 FQNEAQ. As DNA, the CDR3 is TGTGCCAGCAGCGTAAACCAACAGGGGCTAGGGTCACCCCTCCACTTT. Protein: CASSVNQQGLGSPLHF.

This chain uses TRBV20-1 with TRBJ2-2; TRBD2 aligns across 12 bases. The CDR3 sequence is 16 residues long. V was clipped by 2 bases and J by 3 bases; unmatched bases: 4. Germline assignment: CDR1 DFQATT and CDR2 SNEGSKA (reference sequence). The CDR3 is CSARPWTSGDTGELFF. As DNA, the CDR3 is TGCAGTGCTAGACCCTGGACTAGCGGGGACACCGGGGAGCTGTTTTTT.

This clonotype was observed at least ten times. This sequence joins TRBV12-3 or TRBV12-4 and TRBJ1-2; perhaps TRBD1 as D (6 bases). The CDR3 is made up of 13 amino acids. Trimming shortened V by 6 bases and J by 6 bases, and 14 bases separated the two germline ends. The CDR3: CASRLRGRNGYTF. The CDR3 bases are TGTGCCAGCAGACTCAGGGGTCGTAATGGCTACACCTTC.

This clonotype showed up many times. The rearrangement links TRBV6-1 to TRBJ2-1, with 11 nucleotides matching TRBD2. V shed 5 bases and J 5 bases; nucleotides not matched to a gene: 8. CDR3 length: 16 residues. Germline-derived CDR1 and CDR2 are MNHNS and SASEGT. DNA of the CDR3: TGTGCCAGCAGTTCCTTAGCGGGGGGGCAGGACAATGAGCAGTTCTTC. Translating it yields CASSSLAGGQDNEQFF.

This clonotype has a count of ten or more. The V gene is TRBV11-2, the J gene TRBJ2-3; a possible D gene is TRBD1 (6 bases). Deletions cut 3 bases from V and 7 bases from J, with 17 bases between. Looked up from germline, CDR1 is SGHAT and CDR2 is FQNNGV. This CDR3 is built from 15 residues. The CDR3 region has the DNA TGTGCCAGCAGCTTGGTTGGGGGCGCGAAATATACGCAGTATTTT. Protein product: CASSLVGGAKYTQYF.

Regarding this clonotype: Germline and junction disagree at one end, which may indicate a read error. The CDR3, as DNA: TGCAGTACTAGAGTAATTTCGGGTTACGGCTACACCTTC. Its translation: CSTRVISGYGYTF. The V gene is TRBV20-1, the J gene TRBJ1-2, with D unclear. The CDR3 sequence is 13 residues long. The germline V gene has CDR1 DFQATT and CDR2 SNEGSKA (reference sequence).

This clonotype has a count of ten or more. The chain has TRBV7-9 and TRBJ1-1; D perhaps matches TRBD1 (6 bases). This CDR3 spans 16 amino acids. Germline V gene lookup returns CDR1 SEHNR and CDR2 FQNEAQ (reference sequence). Trimming cost V 4 bases and J 3 bases, with 18 bases left between them. The CDR3 sequence: CASSSTPQGWDTEAFF. CDR3 nucleotide sequence: TGTGCCAGCAGCTCAACCCCCCAGGGGTGGGACACTGAAGCTTTCTTT.

At least ten counts were recorded for this clonotype. V usage is TRBV18 and J usage is TRBJ1-2; D gene ambiguous. Germline assignment: CDR1 KGHSH and CDR2 LQKENI. Trimming cost V 3 bases and J 8 bases, with 22 bases left between them. The CDR3 is 16 residues long. The CDR3, as DNA: TGTGCCAGCTCACCCGACACACTTAAACAGTTGGGAGGCTACACCTTC. It translates to CASSPDTLKQLGGYTF.

The table lists this clonotype with many counts. V and J are TRBV20-1 and TRBJ1-1, with D perhaps matching TRBD1 (5 bases). Germline V lookup: CDR1 DFQATT, CDR2 SNEGSKA (reference sequence). The germline V and J ends were trimmed by 6 bases and 2 bases, with 10 bases remaining between them. CDR3 size: 12 residues. CDR3 in amino acids: CSAEGRNTEAFF. The CDR3 nucleotides read TGCAGTGCAGAGGGGCGAAACACTGAAGCTTTCTTT.

Of note for this clonotype: This clone may be a read error of a much larger clone one base away. V gene TRBV12-3 or TRBV12-4 combines with J gene TRBJ2-3; D ambiguous. The CDR3 is 14 residues long. The CDR3 is CVSSYGVSTDTQYF. The CDR3 DNA is TGTGTCAGCAGTTATGGCGTTAGCACAGATACGCAGTATTTT.

This clonotype occurred many times. The chain carries TRBV7-2 and TRBJ1-2; perhaps TRBD1 as D (6 bases). This CDR3 region has 14 residues. Germline lookup yields CDR1 SGHTA and CDR2 FQGNSA. V was shortened by 4 bases and J by 7 bases, with 16 bases between the two germline ends. Here the CDR3 DNA reads TGTGCCAGCAGCTCCTCGACAGGATTGTCTGGCTACACCTTC. Translating gives CASSSSTGLSGYTF.

This clonotype was seen repeatedly, ten times or more. The chain employs TRBV9 and TRBJ1-1; 7 nucleotides line up with TRBD1. CDR3 length equals 16 residues. Trimming removed 1 base from V and 0 bases from J; junction bases left unmatched: 6. CDR1 is SGDLS and CDR2 is YYNGEE in the germline V gene. The CDR3: CASSVHRGGLNTEAFF. In nucleotides, the CDR3 is TGTGCCAGCAGCGTACACAGGGGCGGTCTGAACACTGAAGCTTTCTTT.